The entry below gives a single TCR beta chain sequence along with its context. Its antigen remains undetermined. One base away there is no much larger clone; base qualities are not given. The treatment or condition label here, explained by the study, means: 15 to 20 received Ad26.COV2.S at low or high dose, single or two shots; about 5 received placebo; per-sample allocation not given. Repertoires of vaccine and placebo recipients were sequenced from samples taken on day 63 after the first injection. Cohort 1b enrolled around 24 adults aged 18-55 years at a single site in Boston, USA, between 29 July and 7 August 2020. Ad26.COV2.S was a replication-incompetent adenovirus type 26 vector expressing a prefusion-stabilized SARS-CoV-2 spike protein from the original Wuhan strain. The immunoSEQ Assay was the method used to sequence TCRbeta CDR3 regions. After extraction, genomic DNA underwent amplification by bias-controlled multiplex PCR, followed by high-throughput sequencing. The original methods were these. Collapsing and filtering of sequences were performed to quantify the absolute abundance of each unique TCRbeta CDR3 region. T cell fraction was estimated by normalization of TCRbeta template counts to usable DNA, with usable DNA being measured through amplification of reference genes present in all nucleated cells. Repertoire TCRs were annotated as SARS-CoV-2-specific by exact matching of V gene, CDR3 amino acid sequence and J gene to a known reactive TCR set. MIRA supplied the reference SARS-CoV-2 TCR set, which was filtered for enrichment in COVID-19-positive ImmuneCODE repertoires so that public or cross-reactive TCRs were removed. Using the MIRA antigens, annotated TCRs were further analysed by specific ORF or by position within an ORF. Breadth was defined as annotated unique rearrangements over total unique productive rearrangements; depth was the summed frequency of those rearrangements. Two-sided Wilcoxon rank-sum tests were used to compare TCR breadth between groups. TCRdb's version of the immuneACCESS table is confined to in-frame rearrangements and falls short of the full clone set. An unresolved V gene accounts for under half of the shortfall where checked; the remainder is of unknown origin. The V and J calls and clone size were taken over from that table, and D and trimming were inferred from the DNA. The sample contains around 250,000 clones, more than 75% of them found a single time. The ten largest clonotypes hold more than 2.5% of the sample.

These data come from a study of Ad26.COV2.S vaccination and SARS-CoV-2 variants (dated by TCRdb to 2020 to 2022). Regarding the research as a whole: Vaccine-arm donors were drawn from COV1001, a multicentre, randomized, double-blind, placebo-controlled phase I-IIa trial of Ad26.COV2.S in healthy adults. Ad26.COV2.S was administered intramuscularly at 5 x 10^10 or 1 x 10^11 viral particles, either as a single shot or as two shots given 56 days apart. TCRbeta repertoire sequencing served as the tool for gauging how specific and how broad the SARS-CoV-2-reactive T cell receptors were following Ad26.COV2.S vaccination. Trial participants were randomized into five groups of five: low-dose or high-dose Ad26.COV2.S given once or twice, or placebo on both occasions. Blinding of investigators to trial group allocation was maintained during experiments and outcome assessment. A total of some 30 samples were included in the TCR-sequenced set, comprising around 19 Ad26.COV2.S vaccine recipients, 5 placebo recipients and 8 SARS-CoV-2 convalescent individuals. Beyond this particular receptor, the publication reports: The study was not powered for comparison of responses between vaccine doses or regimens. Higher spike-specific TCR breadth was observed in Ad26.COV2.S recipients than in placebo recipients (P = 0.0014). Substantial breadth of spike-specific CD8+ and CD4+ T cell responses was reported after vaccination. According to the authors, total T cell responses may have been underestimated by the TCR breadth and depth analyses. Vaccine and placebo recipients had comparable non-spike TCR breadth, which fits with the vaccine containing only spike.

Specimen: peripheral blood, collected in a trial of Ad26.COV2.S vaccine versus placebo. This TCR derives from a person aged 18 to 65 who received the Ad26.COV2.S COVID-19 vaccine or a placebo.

The CDR3 corresponds to CASSWRGDTEAFF. The bases are TGTGCCAGCAGCTGGAGGGGGGACACTGAAGCTTTCTTT. Recombination linked TRBV6-5 to TRBJ1-1; the D region possibly corresponds to TRBD1 (6 bases align). CDR1 is given as MNHEY and CDR2 as SVGAGI, both from the germline V gene. Its CDR3 holds 13 amino acids, cysteine through phenylalanine. The retained sequence is limited to the CDR3, 39 bases, with the frame set at the first base. V was cut back by 6 bases and J by 3 bases, leaving a gap of 11 bases between them.